One T cell receptor beta chain is described in this entry. Its antigen is still unknown. The source of the sample is a study of quantifying T cell responses using KT2 cells. Whole-study context: cDNA was made from DNase-treated RNA using alpha and beta constant primers. Study observations and caveats: Input KT2 cell number predicted KT2 alpha and beta sequence counts linearly over several orders of magnitude. Very high KT2 spike-in numbers caused saturation in KT2 sequence detection.

A single-stranded UMI oligo with SP2 sequence was ligated to cDNA 3' ends. First-round PCR used about 4 cycles and beta primers RC1.1 and RC1.2 covering TRBC1 and TRBC2. TCRdb re-called the UMI-ligation and nested PCR reads through MiXCR, storing one row per CDR3 protein. The table includes approximately 60,000 distinct CDR3 sequences, 10% to 15% detected once. Trimming shortened V by 0 bases and J by 0 bases, and 8 bases separated the two germline ends. Germline V gene lookup returns CDR1 SGDLS and CDR2 YYNGEE. There are 15 residues in the CDR3. The sample consisted of PBMCs spiked with cells of the T cell clone KT2. The chain combines TRBV9 with TRBJ2-3; D remains ambiguous. This TCR came from a human donor. The DNA of the CDR3 is TGTGCCAGCAGCGTAGGCGCGGTTAGCACAGATACGCAGTATTTT. Its translation is CASSVGAVSTDTQYF. The full variable domain, rest sourced from reference TRBV9 and TRBJ2-3, is DSGVTQTPKHLITATGQRVTLRCSPRSGDLSVYWYQQSLDQGLQFLIQYYNGEERAKGNILERFSAQQFPDLHSELNLSSLELGDSALYFCASSVGAVSTDTQYFGPGTRLTVL.